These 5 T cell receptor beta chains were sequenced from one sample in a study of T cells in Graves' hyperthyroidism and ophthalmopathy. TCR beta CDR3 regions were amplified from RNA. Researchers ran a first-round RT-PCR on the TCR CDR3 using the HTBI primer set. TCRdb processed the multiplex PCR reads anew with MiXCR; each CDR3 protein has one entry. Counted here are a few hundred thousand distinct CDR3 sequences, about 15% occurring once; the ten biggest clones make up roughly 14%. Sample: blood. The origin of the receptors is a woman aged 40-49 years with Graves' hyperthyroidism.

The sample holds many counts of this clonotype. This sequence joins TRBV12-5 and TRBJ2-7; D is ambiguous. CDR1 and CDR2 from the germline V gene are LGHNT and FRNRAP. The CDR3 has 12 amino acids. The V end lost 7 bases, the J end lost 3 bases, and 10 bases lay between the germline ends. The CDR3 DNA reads TGTGCTAGTGCGGGCAGCAGCTACGAGCAGTACTTC. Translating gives CASAGSSYEQYF. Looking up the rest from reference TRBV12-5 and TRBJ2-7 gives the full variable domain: DARVTQTPRHKVTEMGQEVTMRCQPILGHNTVFWYRQTMMQGLELLAYFRNRAPLDDSGMPKDRFSAEMPDATLATLKIQPSEPRDSAVYFCASAGSSYEQYFGPGTRLTVT.

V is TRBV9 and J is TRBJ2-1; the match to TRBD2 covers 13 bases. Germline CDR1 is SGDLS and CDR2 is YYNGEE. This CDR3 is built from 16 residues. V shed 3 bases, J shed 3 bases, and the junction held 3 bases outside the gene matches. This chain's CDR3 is CASSAGLAGVYNEQFF. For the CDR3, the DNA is TGTGCCAGCAGCGCCGGACTAGCGGGAGTCTACAATGAGCAGTTCTTC. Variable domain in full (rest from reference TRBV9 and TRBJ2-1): DSGVTQTPKHLITATGQRVTLRCSPRSGDLSVYWYQQSLDQGLQFLIQYYNGEERAKGNILERFSAQQFPDLHSELNLSSLELGDSALYFCASSAGLAGVYNEQFFGPGTRLTVL.

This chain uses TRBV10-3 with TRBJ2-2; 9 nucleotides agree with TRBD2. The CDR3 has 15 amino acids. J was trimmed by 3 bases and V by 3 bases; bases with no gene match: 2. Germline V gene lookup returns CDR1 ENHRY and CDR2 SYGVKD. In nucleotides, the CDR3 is TGTGCCATCAGTGATGGGACTAGCCACACCGGGGAGCTGTTTTTT. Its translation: CAISDGTSHTGELFF.

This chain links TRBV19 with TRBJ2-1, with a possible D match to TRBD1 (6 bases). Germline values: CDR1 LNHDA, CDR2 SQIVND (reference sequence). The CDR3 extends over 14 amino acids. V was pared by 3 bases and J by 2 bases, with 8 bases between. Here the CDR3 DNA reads TGTGCCAGTAGTATGGGGGCAGCCTACAATGAGCAGTTCTTC. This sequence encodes CASSMGAAYNEQFF.

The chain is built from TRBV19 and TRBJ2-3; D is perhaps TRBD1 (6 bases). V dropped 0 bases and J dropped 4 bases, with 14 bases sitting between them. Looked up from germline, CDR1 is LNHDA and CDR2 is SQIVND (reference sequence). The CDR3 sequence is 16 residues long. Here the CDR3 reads CASSIDGYQGSDTQYF. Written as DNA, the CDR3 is TGTGCCAGTAGTATAGATGGTTACCAGGGGTCAGATACGCAGTATTTT.